A selection of T cell receptor beta chains follows, all from one sample in a study of sequential checkpoint blockade in melanoma. Repertoires were generated with immunoSEQ multiplex PCR, while TCRdb's copy carries only in-frame clones and drops some. Found here are over 25,000 clones, about 80% of them singletons; the top ten hold 13%. Sequenced here: CD8+ T cells sorted from blood (inferred from file names), sampled from a patient given nivolumab and ipilimumab in sequence. These receptors were obtained from a human donor with melanoma. Each CDR3 is given with its conserved first and last residue. A D gene is named only where the DNA matches it firmly. Part of the rows lack a size; the others show once, few, many or a class for expanded clones.

TRBJ2-1	NA	TRBV1	few	CTSSQPRTSGGAGNEQFF	TGCACCAGCAGCCAACCGCGGACTAGCGGGGGGGCCGGCAATGAGCAGTTCTTC
TRBJ2-1	TRBD2	TRBV29-1	NA	CSVEDGTSVRNEQFF	TGCAGCGTTGAAGACGGGACTAGTGTTCGTAATGAGCAGTTCTTC
TRBJ2-7	NA	TRBV7-6	NA	CASSPRDTSYEQYF	TGTGCCAGCAGCCCGAGGGACACTTCCTACGAGCAGTACTTC
TRBJ1-5	NA	TRBV7-2	NA	CASSDQQGRAQHF	TGTGCCAGCAGCGACCAACAGGGAAGAGCCCAGCATTTT
TRBJ2-5	NA	TRBV7-6	NA	CASSLARQAGQETQYF	TGTGCCAGCAGCTTAGCCAGACAGGCGGGTCAAGAGACCCAGTACTTC
TRBJ2-7	NA	TRBV9	NA	CASSVVDSSYEQYF	TGTGCCAGCAGCGTAGTGGACAGCTCCTACGAGCAGTACTTC
TRBJ1-6	TRBD1	TRBV5-5	once	CASSYRDSSYNSPLHF	TGTGCCAGCAGCTACCGGGACAGCTCCTATAATTCACCCCTCCACTTT
TRBJ2-5	TRBD2	TRBV9	NA	CASSAGTSGAETQYF	TGTGCCAGCAGCGCCGGGACTAGCGGGGCGGAGACCCAGTACTTC
TRBJ1-1	NA	TRBV12-5	NA	CASGLLGFEAFF	TGTGCTAGTGGTTTGTTGGGCTTTGAAGCTTTCTTT
TRBJ1-6	NA	TRBV9	NA	CASSVSGLTPLHF	TGTGCCAGCAGCGTATCGGGATTGACACCCCTCCACTTT
TRBJ2-7	TRBD1	TRBV29-1	NA	CSVEPTGDSYEQYF	TGCAGCGTTGAACCGACAGGGGACTCCTACGAGCAGTACTTC
TRBJ1-6	NA	TRBV11-2	NA	CASSSMEQGWDSPLHF	TGTGCCAGCAGCTCAATGGAGCAGGGATGGGATTCACCCCTCCACTTT
TRBJ1-4	TRBD1	TRBV18	NA	CASSPEPAQGAHEKLFF	TGTGCCAGCTCACCAGAGCCGGCACAGGGGGCTCATGAAAAACTGTTTTTT
TRBJ2-1	TRBD2	TRBV7-9	NA	CASSQEPAGGNEQFF	TGTGCCAGCAGCCAAGAGCCAGCGGGGGGTAATGAGCAGTTCTTC
TRBJ2-2	TRBD2	TRBV7-9	once	CASSRWRRLAGVNTGELFF	TGTGCCAGCAGCCGGTGGCGGCGACTAGCGGGGGTGAACACCGGGGAGCTGTTTTTT
TRBJ2-7	NA	TRBV7-9	NA	CASSSPSSQTTYEQYF	TGTGCCAGCAGCTCCCCCAGTTCACAGACTACCTACGAGCAGTACTTC
TRBJ2-1	NA	TRBV9	NA	CASRPGGLDEQFF	TGTGCCAGCAGACCCGGGGGGCTCGATGAGCAGTTCTTC
TRBJ1-6	NA	TRBV5-6	NA	CASSLWGGNSPLHF	TGTGCCAGCAGCTTGTGGGGAGGCAATTCACCCCTCCACTTT
TRBJ2-7	TRBD1	TRBV5-8	NA	CASSQGQESGPYEQYF	TGTGCCAGCAGCCAAGGACAGGAGTCTGGCCCTTACGAGCAGTACTTC
TRBJ1-1	NA	TRBV5-1	NA	CASSLAAQNTEAFF	TGCGCCAGCAGCTTGGCTGCGCAAAACACTGAAGCTTTCTTT
TRBJ1-2	NA	TRBV4-2	NA	CASSPLAGGEGYTF	TGTGCCAGCAGCCCCCTCGCGGGGGGTGAAGGCTACACCTTC
TRBJ1-1	NA	TRBV28	NA	CASSFGGTEAFF	TGTGCCAGCAGTTTTGGCGGCACTGAAGCTTTCTTT
TRBJ2-5	NA	TRBV30	NA	CAWSAMEGLGTQYF	TGTGCCTGGAGTGCAATGGAGGGGCTGGGGACCCAGTACTTC
TRBJ2-7	NA	TRBV7-2	NA	CASTSTGSNEQYF	TGTGCCAGCACCTCAACAGGGAGCAACGAGCAGTACTTC
TRBJ2-1	NA	TRBV7-8	NA	CASSLGPYNEQFF	TGTGCCAGCAGCTTGGGCCCATACAATGAGCAGTTCTTC
TRBJ2-7	TRBD1	TRBV7-2	NA	CASSLWTGHPEQYF	TGTGCCAGCAGCCTCTGGACAGGGCACCCCGAGCAGTACTTC
TRBJ1-4	NA	TRBV7-8	NA	CASSLLGTPREKLFF	TGTGCCAGCAGCTTATTAGGCACTCCGAGGGAAAAACTGTTTTTT
TRBJ2-7	TRBD1	TRBV5-4	NA	CASSTDRAASYEQYF	TGTGCCAGCAGCACTGACAGGGCCGCCTCCTACGAGCAGTACTTC
TRBJ1-5	TRBD1	TRBV13	NA	CASSVGTGNNQPQHF	TGTGCCAGCAGCGTAGGGACAGGAAACAATCAGCCCCAGCATTTT
TRBJ2-7	TRBD1	TRBV6-5	NA	CASSPWSGTGAEQYF	TGTGCCAGCAGTCCGTGGAGCGGGACAGGGGCCGAGCAGTACTTC
TRBJ2-7	NA	TRBV2	few	CASSAAGPGDNEQYF	TGTGCCAGCAGTGCGGCGGGGCCCGGCGACAACGAGCAGTACTTC
TRBJ2-7	NA	TRBV5-1	NA	CANSLDSSYEQYF	TGCGCCAACAGCTTGGACAGCTCCTACGAGCAGTACTTC
TRBJ2-2	NA	TRBV18	NA	CASSPFYGEFRTGELFF	TGTGCCAGCTCACCCTTCTACGGGGAATTTAGGACCGGGGAGCTGTTTTTT